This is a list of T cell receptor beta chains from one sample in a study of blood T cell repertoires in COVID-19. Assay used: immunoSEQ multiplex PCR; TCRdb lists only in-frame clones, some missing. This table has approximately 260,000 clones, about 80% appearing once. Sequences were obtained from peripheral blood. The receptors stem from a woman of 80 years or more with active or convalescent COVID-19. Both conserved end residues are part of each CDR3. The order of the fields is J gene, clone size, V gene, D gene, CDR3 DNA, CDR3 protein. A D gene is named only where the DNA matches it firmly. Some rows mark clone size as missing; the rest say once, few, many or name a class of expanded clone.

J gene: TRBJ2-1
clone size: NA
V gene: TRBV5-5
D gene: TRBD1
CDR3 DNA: TGTGCCAGCAGCTGGGAACAGGGGGCTGTCACCTACAATGAGCAGTTCTTC
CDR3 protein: CASSWEQGAVTYNEQFF

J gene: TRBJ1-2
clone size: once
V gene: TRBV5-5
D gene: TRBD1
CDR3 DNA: TGTGCCAGCAGCTTGGGACAGGGGGAGTGGAGGAGCTACACCTTC
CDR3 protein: CASSLGQGEWRSYTF

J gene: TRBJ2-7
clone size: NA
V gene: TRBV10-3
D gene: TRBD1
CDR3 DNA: TGTGCCATCAGTGAGGGGACAGATTACGAGCAGTACTTC
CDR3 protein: CAISEGTDYEQYF

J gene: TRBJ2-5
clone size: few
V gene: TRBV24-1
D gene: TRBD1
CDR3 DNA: TGTGCCACCAGTGACTCCGGGACAGGGGGCCAGGAGACCCAGTACTTC
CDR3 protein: CATSDSGTGGQETQYF

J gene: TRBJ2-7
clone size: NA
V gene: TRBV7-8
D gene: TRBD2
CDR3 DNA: TGTGCCAGCAGCTCAAACCGACTAGCGGGGCGTGAGCAGTACTTC
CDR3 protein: CASSSNRLAGREQYF

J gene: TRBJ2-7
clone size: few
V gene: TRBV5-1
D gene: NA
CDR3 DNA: TGCGCCAGCAGCTTATACGGGAGTTCCGAGCAGTACTTC
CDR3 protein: CASSLYGSSEQYF

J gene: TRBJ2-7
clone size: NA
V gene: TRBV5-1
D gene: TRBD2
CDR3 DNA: TGCGCCAGCAGCTTGGGGGCTAGCGGTAGCTCCTACGAGCAGTACTTC
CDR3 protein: CASSLGASGSSYEQYF

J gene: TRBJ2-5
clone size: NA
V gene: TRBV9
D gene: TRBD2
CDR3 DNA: TGTGCCAGCAGGCGGGCTAGCGGGGAGACCCAGTACTTC
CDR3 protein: CASRRASGETQYF

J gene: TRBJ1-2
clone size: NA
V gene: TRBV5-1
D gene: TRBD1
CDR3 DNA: TGCGCCAGCAGAGTTGCAGGGGGCGAGAGCTATGGCTACACCTTC
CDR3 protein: CASRVAGGESYGYTF

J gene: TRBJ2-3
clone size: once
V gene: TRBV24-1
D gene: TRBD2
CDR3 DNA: TGTGCCACCAGTAATCCGGGACTAGGGGGGGATACGCAGTATTTT
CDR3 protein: CATSNPGLGGDTQYF